This TCR beta chain is from a study of T-cell reconstitution after alpha-beta-depleted transplantation in children. Unique molecular identifiers were incorporated during preparation of the TCRbeta library. TCRdb analysed the PCR reads with MiXCR anew, one entry per CDR3 protein. The sample shows fewer than 200,000 distinct CDR3 sequences, approximately 7% of them seen only once. This clonotype was observed a few times. The specimen comprised PBMCs from the stem cell graft donor, sampled from the stem cell graft. The origin of this receptor is a human donor who donated a stem cell graft to a child with Wiskott-Aldrich syndrome.

The CDR3 coding sequence is TGCGCCAGCAGCTCTGACAGGGGGCTCGCCTACACTGAAGCTTTCTTT. Its translation is CASSSDRGLAYTEAFF. The genes are TRBV5-1 and TRBJ1-1; 10 positions agree with TRBD1. This CDR3 has 16 residues. Germline lookup yields CDR1 SGHRS and CDR2 YFSETQ. V was clipped by 3 bases and J by 3 bases; unmatched bases: 8.